Listed below are T cell receptor beta chains from one sample, sequenced in a study of shared clonotypes between healthy human individuals. Some clones are missing from TCRdb's copy, which holds only in-frame ones; the method was immunoSEQ multiplex PCR. The sample shows some 530,000 clones, over 70% of them seen only once. The specimen was PBMCs. The receptors were gathered from a woman in her thirties or forties in good health. Some clones in this sample may be carry-over from other donors' samples. Both conserved end residues are part of each CDR3. The D gene is left open where the match is weak. A row's size may be missing; if present it is once, few, many or a size class.

V: TRBV5-7; size: .; D: TRBD2; J: TRBJ2-2; CDR3: CASSPRGGRMVGELFF; DNA: TGTGCCAGCAGCCCACGAGGCGGGAGGATGGTCGGGGAGCTGTTTTTT
V: TRBV7-2; size: .; D: .; J: TRBJ2-1; CDR3: CASSLGGARNNEQFF; DNA: TGTGCCAGCAGCTTAGGGGGGGCCAGAAACAATGAGCAGTTCTTC
V: TRBV6-1; size: .; D: .; J: TRBJ1-2; CDR3: CASSEVGYGYTF; DNA: TGTGCCAGCAGTGAAGTTGGCTATGGCTACACCTTC
V: TRBV19; size: .; D: .; J: TRBJ2-2; CDR3: CASMGGTNTGELFF; DNA: TGTGCCAGTATGGGCGGAACGAACACCGGGGAGCTGTTTTTT
V: TRBV18; size: .; D: .; J: TRBJ1-4; CDR3: CASSGNPATNEKLFF; DNA: TGTGCCAGCTCGGGCAACCCTGCAACTAATGAAAAACTGTTTTTT
V: TRBV2; size: .; D: TRBD2; J: TRBJ2-3; CDR3: CASSPGGEAQSQYF; DNA: TGTGCCAGCAGCCCGGGGGGGGAGGCTCAGTCCCAGTATTTT
V: TRBV2; size: .; D: TRBD2; J: TRBJ2-7; CDR3: CASSDTSGRVYEQYF; DNA: TGTGCCAGCAGTGACACTAGCGGGAGGGTCTACGAGCAGTACTTC
V: TRBV5-1; size: .; D: TRBD1; J: TRBJ2-5; CDR3: CASSLRDRGGETQYF; DNA: TGCGCCAGCAGCTTGAGGGACAGGGGTGGGGAGACCCAGTACTTC
V: TRBV15; size: .; D: TRBD2; J: TRBJ2-2; CDR3: CATSRDRAGGRTGELFF; DNA: TGTGCCACCAGCAGAGATCGAGCGGGAGGGCGCACCGGGGAGCTGTTTTTT
V: TRBV30; size: .; D: TRBD1; J: TRBJ1-4; CDR3: CACRQGEKLFF; DNA: TGTGCCTGCAGACAGGGGGAAAAACTGTTTTTT
V: TRBV28; size: once; D: .; J: TRBJ2-7; CDR3: CASFLRRGGSYEQYF; DNA: TGTGCCAGTTTCTTACGCAGGGGGGGGTCCTACGAGCAGTACTTC
V: TRBV6-1; size: .; D: .; J: TRBJ1-4; CDR3: CASSEGGGGAGEKLFF; DNA: TGTGCCAGCAGTGAAGGAGGTGGAGGGGCAGGGGAAAAACTGTTTTTT
V: TRBV4-1; size: .; D: .; J: TRBJ1-2; CDR3: CASSQGSSPTNYGYTF; DNA: TGCGCCAGCAGCCAAGGGTCTTCCCCCACTAACTATGGCTACACCTTC
V: TRBV9; size: .; D: .; J: TRBJ2-4; CDR3: CASSGAGDIQYF; DNA: TGTGCCAGCAGCGGCGCCGGGGACATTCAGTACTTC
V: TRBV11-2; size: .; D: .; J: TRBJ2-3; CDR3: CASRTVRARDTDTQYF; DNA: TGTGCCAGCAGAACAGTGAGGGCCAGGGACACAGATACGCAGTATTTT
V: TRBV7-9; size: .; D: TRBD1; J: TRBJ2-5; CDR3: CASSPQGAGQETQYF; DNA: TGTGCCAGCAGCCCGCAGGGGGCCGGACAAGAGACCCAGTACTTC
V: TRBV29-1; size: .; D: .; J: TRBJ1-4; CDR3: CSGIYNEKLFF; DNA: TGCAGCGGGATATATAATGAAAAACTGTTTTTT
V: TRBV18; size: .; D: .; J: TRBJ2-3; CDR3: CASSPADTQYF; DNA: TGTGCCAGCTCACCGGCAGATACGCAGTATTTT
V: TRBV6-5; size: .; D: .; J: TRBJ2-1; CDR3: CASSNRYNEQFF; DNA: TGTGCCAGCAGCAACAGGTACAATGAGCAGTTCTTC
V: TRBV7-9; size: .; D: .; J: TRBJ1-1; CDR3: CASSTGTPEAFF; DNA: TGTGCCAGCAGTACCGGGACACCTGAAGCTTTCTTT
V: TRBV29-1; size: .; D: TRBD1; J: TRBJ1-1; CDR3: CSVERGPEAFF; DNA: TGCAGCGTTGAAAGGGGGCCTGAAGCTTTCTTT
V: TRBV30; size: .; D: .; J: TRBJ1-3; CDR3: CAWRLRGFAGNTIYF; DNA: TGTGCCTGGAGGCTCCGGGGTTTTGCGGGAAACACCATATATTTT
V: TRBV27; size: .; D: TRBD2; J: TRBJ2-5; CDR3: CASSFGGWTSGDRETQYF; DNA: TGTGCCAGCAGTTTTGGGGGGTGGACTAGCGGAGATCGGGAGACCCAGTACTTC
V: TRBV7-9; size: .; D: TRBD2; J: TRBJ2-3; CDR3: CASSASGGTDTQYF; DNA: TGTGCCAGCAGCGCTAGCGGGGGCACAGATACGCAGTATTTT
V: TRBV19; size: .; D: .; J: TRBJ1-1; CDR3: CASSSITLMNTEAFF; DNA: TGTGCCAGTAGTTCGATTACCTTAATGAACACTGAAGCTTTCTTT
V: TRBV28; size: .; D: TRBD2; J: TRBJ2-7; CDR3: CASTVSGTYEQYF; DNA: TGTGCCAGCACCGTTAGCGGGACCTACGAGCAGTACTTC
V: TRBV29-1; size: .; D: .; J: TRBJ1-2; CDR3: CSVDQTTYGYTF; DNA: TGCAGCGTTGACCAAACTACCTATGGCTACACCTTC
V: TRBV7-6; size: once; D: TRBD2; J: TRBJ2-5; CDR3: CASSSTNGGAETQYF; DNA: TGTGCCAGCAGCTCGACTAACGGGGGGGCGGAGACCCAGTACTTC
V: TRBV9; size: .; D: .; J: TRBJ2-1; CDR3: CASSVGRYNEQFF; DNA: TGTGCCAGCAGCGTAGGCAGGTACAATGAGCAGTTCTTC
V: TRBV5-4; size: .; D: .; J: TRBJ2-3; CDR3: CASTSEGPTDTQYF; DNA: TGTGCCAGCACCTCGGAGGGTCCCACAGATACGCAGTATTTT
V: TRBV18; size: .; D: TRBD2; J: TRBJ2-1; CDR3: CASSSQAGNNEQFF; DNA: TGTGCCAGCTCATCCCAAGCGGGAAACAATGAGCAGTTCTTC
V: TRBV30; size: .; D: .; J: TRBJ2-7; CDR3: CAWSRTAHEQYF; DNA: TGTGCCTGGAGCCGGACAGCCCACGAGCAGTACTTC
V: TRBV28; size: .; D: .; J: TRBJ2-7; CDR3: CASSLNFDEQYF; DNA: TGTGCCAGCAGCCTGAACTTCGACGAGCAGTACTTC
V: TRBV18; size: .; D: .; J: TRBJ2-5; CDR3: CASSRGTGWGQDQYF; DNA: TGTGCCAGCTCACGAGGGACGGGTTGGGGTCAGGACCAGTACTTC
V: TRBV5-4; size: .; D: .; J: TRBJ2-2; CDR3: CASSWTGNTGELFF; DNA: TGTGCCAGCAGCTGGACGGGAAACACCGGGGAGCTGTTTTTT
V: TRBV9; size: .; D: .; J: TRBJ2-5; CDR3: CASSVAGSQETQYF; DNA: TGTGCCAGCAGCGTAGCAGGGTCCCAAGAGACCCAGTACTTC
V: TRBV7-2; size: .; D: TRBD2; J: TRBJ2-3; CDR3: CASRRGLAGGTDTQYF; DNA: TGTGCCAGCAGGAGGGGACTAGCGGGAGGCACAGATACGCAGTATTTT
V: TRBV7-9; size: .; D: .; J: TRBJ1-1; CDR3: CASSKYREMNTEAFF; DNA: TGTGCCAGCAGCAAATACAGGGAAATGAACACTGAAGCTTTCTTT
V: TRBV7-9; size: .; D: TRBD2; J: TRBJ2-5; CDR3: CASSKGLAGLGETQYF; DNA: TGTGCCAGCAGCAAAGGACTAGCGGGCTTGGGAGAGACCCAGTACTTC
V: TRBV11-2; size: .; D: .; J: TRBJ2-1; CDR3: CASSPLGVSPYNEQFF; DNA: TGTGCCAGCAGCCCCCTAGGGGTTTCCCCCTACAATGAGCAGTTCTTC